Following are 14 T cell receptor beta chains from one sample sequenced in a study of Ad26.COV2.S vaccination and SARS-CoV-2 variants. The protocol was immunoSEQ multiplex PCR, while the TCRdb copy is restricted to in-frame clones and leaves out a portion. This table has around 380,000 clones, approximately 86% appearing once. The treatment was: roughly 19 received Ad26.COV2.S at low or high dose, single or two shots; 5 received placebo; per-sample allocation not given. At day 63 after the first vaccine or placebo injection, samples were drawn. Sequencing used peripheral blood, obtained in a trial of Ad26.COV2.S vaccine versus placebo. Receptor source: a person aged 18 to 65 who received the Ad26.COV2.S COVID-19 vaccine or a placebo.

The rearrangement joins TRBV5-1 to TRBJ2-3, with 7 positions matching TRBD2. The CDR3 is 15 residues long. V was clipped by 4 bases and J by 5 bases; unmatched bases: 10. Germline CDR1 is SGHRS and CDR2 is YFSETQ. The CDR3 sequence is CASSPWGGLVDTQYF. The CDR3 DNA is TGCGCCAGCAGCCCCTGGGGGGGTCTTGTAGATACGCAGTATTTT. Variable domain in full (rest from reference TRBV5-1 and TRBJ2-3): KAGVTQTPRYLIKTRGQQVTLSCSPISGHRSVSWYQQTPGQGLQFLFEYFSETQRNKGNFPGRFSGRQFSNSRSEMNVSTLELGDSALYLCASSPWGGLVDTQYFGPGTRLTVL.

V is TRBV10-3 and J is TRBJ1-1; D ambiguous. Germline V gives CDR1 ENHRY, CDR2 SYGVKD. The CDR3 loop spans 13 amino acids. Trimming cost V 11 bases and J 1 base, with 14 bases left between them. CDR3 in DNA: TGTGCCTCTCGTACCTTGGGGAACACTGAAGCTTTCTTT. Translation: CASRTLGNTEAFF.

The rearrangement joins TRBV6-4 to TRBJ1-1, with D possibly matching TRBD1 (6 bases). The CDR3 sequence is 13 residues long. The germline CDR1 and CDR2 sequences are MRHNA and SNTAGT. V was trimmed by 6 bases and J by 5 bases, leaving 13 bases between them. DNA of the CDR3: TGTGCCAGCAGACAGGGTAGGGCGACTGAAGCTTTCTTT. As protein: CASRQGRATEAFF.

This chain uses TRBV4-3 with TRBJ2-2; no clear D. V was shortened by 0 bases and J by 7 bases, with 9 bases between the two germline ends. The germline V gene has CDR1 LGHNA and CDR2 YSLEER. The CDR3 has 14 amino acids. The CDR3 DNA reads as TGCGCCAGCAGCCAAGATAGTAGAGGCGGGGAGCTGTTTTTT. It yields the protein CASSQDSRGGELFF.

The chain uses TRBV7-2 and TRBJ2-1, with TRBD2 identical over 7 bases. The CDR3 length is 14 residues. Trimming took 7 bases from V and 7 from J; bases not matched to a gene: 10. Germline V gene data show CDR1 as SGHTA and CDR2 as FQGNSA. The CDR3 DNA sequence: TGTGCCAGCACTTATGGACTAGAGTATAATGAGCAGTTCTTC. Its translation: CASTYGLEYNEQFF. The entire variable domain, with the rest obtained from reference TRBV7-2 and TRBJ2-1, is as follows: GAGVSQSPSNKVTEKGKDVELRCDPISGHTALYWYRQSLGQGLEFLIYFQGNSAPDKSGLPSDRFSAERTGGSVSTLTIQRTQQEDSAVYLCASTYGLEYNEQFFGPGTRLTVL.

CDR3 region: CASSSPGSSNEKLFF. CDR3 DNA sequence: TGTGCCAGCAGCTCCCCCGGCTCATCTAATGAAAAACTGTTTTTT. The V and J genes are TRBV7-9 and TRBJ1-4; no clear D gene. CDR3 length: 15 amino acids. V gave up 4 bases and J gave up 3 bases, with 12 bases separating them. Germline values: CDR1 SEHNR, CDR2 FQNEAQ (reference sequence).

V gene TRBV5-1 combines with J gene TRBJ2-5; D is possibly TRBD1 (5 bases). This CDR3 region has 15 residues. Germline V gene data show CDR1 as SGHRS and CDR2 as YFSETQ. Trimming stripped 5 bases from V and 1 base from J, with 15 bases between. For the CDR3, the DNA is TGCGCCAGCAGTATCGACAGTCCCACCCAAGAGACCCAGTACTTC. Translated, it gives CASSIDSPTQETQYF.

The J gene is TRBJ2-1, the V gene TRBV20-1; no clear D. This CDR3 comprises 10 residues. Trimming took 7 bases from V and 10 from J, leaving 11 bases between them. Germline V gene data show CDR1 as DFQATT and CDR2 as SNEGSKA (reference sequence). CDR3 coding DNA: TGCAGTGGTAGTCACGTCGAGCAGTTCTTC. The encoded protein is CSGSHVEQFF.

V is TRBV12-2 and J is TRBJ2-3; the table's D gene call, TRBD1, was not cross checked with the DNA. TRBV12-2 is a recognized pseudogene. This CDR3 region has 17 residues. This CDR3 reads CASRFRVVRGTCATQYF. CDR3 DNA sequence: TGTGCAAGTCGCTTTAGGGTCGTCAGGGGGACCTGTGCTACGCAGTATTTT.

The chain uses TRBV4-1 and TRBJ1-2; 7 bases agree with TRBD1. This CDR3 comprises 16 residues. Per germline, CDR1 MGHRA and CDR2 YSYEKL. V lost 4 bases and J lost 7; bases outside the gene matches: 15. The chain's CDR3 is CASSPERTGRRSGYTF. The CDR3 nucleotides are TGCGCCAGCAGCCCAGAAAGGACAGGTCGTCGCTCTGGCTACACCTTC.

In this sample, this clone turned up many times. The rearrangement uses TRBV29-1 and TRBJ1-6; 9 bases match TRBD1. After removal of 6 bases from V and 8 bases from J, the junction contained 2 bases not matched to a gene. The CDR3 totals 12 residues. Germline lookup yields CDR1 SQVTM and CDR2 ANQGSEA. CDR3 bases: TGCAGCGTCCGGGACAGGGATTCACCCCTCCACTTT. Residues: CSVRDRDSPLHF.

The V gene is TRBV6-5, the J gene TRBJ2-1, with D possibly TRBD1 on 6 matching bases. V dropped 0 bases and J dropped 4 bases, with 13 bases sitting between them. Germline lookup yields CDR1 MNHEY and CDR2 SVGAGI. This CDR3 has 16 amino acids. CDR3 nucleotides: TGTGCCAGCAGTTACTCTGGGACATTCATATACAATGAGCAGTTCTTC. Protein sequence: CASSYSGTFIYNEQFF.

CDR3 coding DNA: TGCGCCAGCATGAATGACTCCTACAATGAGCAGTTCTTC. Amino acid sequence: CASMNDSYNEQFF. V and J are TRBV5-1 and TRBJ2-1; D not certain. CDR1 is SGHRS and CDR2 is YFSETQ in the germline V gene. Trimming left V 6 bases short and J 0 bases short, with 7 bases between. CDR3 length: 13 residues.

The chain combines TRBV14 with TRBJ1-1; D is ambiguous. V was shortened by 1 base and J by 2 bases, with 11 bases between the two germline ends. The CDR3 covers 15 residues. Germline V lookup: CDR1 SGHDN, CDR2 FVKESK. CDR3 in DNA: TGTGCCAGCAGCCAAGGAGGAACAGTAAACACTGAAGCTTTCTTT. It encodes CASSQGGTVNTEAFF.